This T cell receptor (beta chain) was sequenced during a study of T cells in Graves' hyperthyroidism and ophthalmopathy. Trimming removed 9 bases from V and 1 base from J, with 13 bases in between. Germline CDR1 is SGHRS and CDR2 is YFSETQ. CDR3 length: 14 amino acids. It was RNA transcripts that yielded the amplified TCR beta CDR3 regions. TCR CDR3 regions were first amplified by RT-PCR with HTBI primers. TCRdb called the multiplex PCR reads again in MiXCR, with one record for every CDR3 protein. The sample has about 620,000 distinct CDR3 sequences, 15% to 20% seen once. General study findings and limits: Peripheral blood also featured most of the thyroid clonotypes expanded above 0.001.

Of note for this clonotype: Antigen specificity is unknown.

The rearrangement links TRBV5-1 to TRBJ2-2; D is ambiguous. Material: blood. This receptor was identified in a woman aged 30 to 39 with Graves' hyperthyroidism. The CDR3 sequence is CATKSTGNTGELFF. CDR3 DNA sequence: TGCGCCACCAAATCCACGGGGAACACCGGGGAGCTGTTTTTT.